A single T cell receptor (beta chain) is shown here with its context. What it binds is not known. The data were obtained in a study of T cell responses to AZD1222 COVID-19 vaccine. Study-wide results and limits: Spike-specific TCR depth and breadth grew after two AZD1222 doses. In all cases, repertoires were sampled only after the peak T cell response.

The data were produced by immunoSEQ multiplex PCR, yet TCRdb's version contains in-frame clones alone and is incomplete. The sample carries some 83,000 clones, approximately 85% recorded once. Material: peripheral blood, obtained on day 0 of AZD1222 vaccination. The origin of this receptor is an adult in good health.

CDR3 coding DNA: TGTGCCAGCAGTTTCGGCCCTGAAGCTTTCTTT. This translates into CASSFGPEAFF. The chain links TRBV6-5 to TRBJ1-1; D gene uncertain. The V gene's germline CDR1 is MNHEY and CDR2 SVGAGI. V lost 4 bases, J lost 6 bases, and 6 bases lay in between. The CDR3 is 11 amino acids.